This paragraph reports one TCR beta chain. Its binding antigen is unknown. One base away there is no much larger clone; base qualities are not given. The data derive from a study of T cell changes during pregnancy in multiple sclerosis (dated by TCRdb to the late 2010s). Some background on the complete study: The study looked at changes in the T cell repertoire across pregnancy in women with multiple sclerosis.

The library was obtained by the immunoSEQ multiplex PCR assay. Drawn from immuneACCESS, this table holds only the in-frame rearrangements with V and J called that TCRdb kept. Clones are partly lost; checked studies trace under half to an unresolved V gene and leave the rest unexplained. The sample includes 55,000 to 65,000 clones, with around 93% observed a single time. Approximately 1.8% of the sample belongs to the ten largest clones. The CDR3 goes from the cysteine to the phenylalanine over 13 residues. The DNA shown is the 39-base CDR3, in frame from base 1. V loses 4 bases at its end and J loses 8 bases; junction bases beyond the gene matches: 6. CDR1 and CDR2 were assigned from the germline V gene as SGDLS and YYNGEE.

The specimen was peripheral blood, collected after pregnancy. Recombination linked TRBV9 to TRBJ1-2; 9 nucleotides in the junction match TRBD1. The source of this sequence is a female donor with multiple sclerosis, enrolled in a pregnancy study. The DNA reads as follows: TGTGCCAGCAGCCTTTGGACAGGGGACGGCTACACCTTC. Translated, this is CASSLWTGDGYTF.